This TCR beta chain was recovered during a study of cytomegalovirus exposure and HLA in healthy donors. Germline-derived CDR1 and CDR2 are GTSNPN and SVGIG (reference sequence). V was clipped by 3 bases and J by 12 bases, with 21 bases between them. The CDR3 covers 14 residues. The PCR had 60 Vbeta and 13 Jbeta primers. Generated by immunoSEQ multiplex PCR, the TCRdb table keeps only in-frame clones and is missing some. Seen here are roughly 180,000 clones, roughly four fifths observed once, and the top ten hold about 0.8%. Study-wide results and limits: It was likely that a cluster of highly shared sequence variants was a sequencing artifact.

On this clone itself: Its target is unknown. Different DNA sequences within this sample yield the same CDR3.

Sample: PBMCs. The TCR was taken from a female donor in good health and CMV-seronegative. This chain links TRBV30 with TRBJ2-1, with D tentatively TRBD2 (6 bases). Here the CDR3 reads CAWRSGGRWGGQFF. The CDR3 DNA is TGTGCCTGGAGGTCCGGTGGGAGGTGGGGCGGGCAGTTCTTC.